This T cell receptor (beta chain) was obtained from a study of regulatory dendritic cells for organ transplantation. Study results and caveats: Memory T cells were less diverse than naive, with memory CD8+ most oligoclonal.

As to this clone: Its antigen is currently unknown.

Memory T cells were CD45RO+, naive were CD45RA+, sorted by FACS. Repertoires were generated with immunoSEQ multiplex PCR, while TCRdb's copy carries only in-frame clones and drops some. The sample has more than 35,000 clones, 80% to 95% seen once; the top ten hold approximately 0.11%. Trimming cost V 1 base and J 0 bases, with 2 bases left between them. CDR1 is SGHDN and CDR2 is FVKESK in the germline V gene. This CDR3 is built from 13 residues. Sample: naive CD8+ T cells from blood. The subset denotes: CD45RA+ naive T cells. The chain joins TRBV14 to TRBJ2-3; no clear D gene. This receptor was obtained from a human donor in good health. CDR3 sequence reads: CASSQVSTDTQYF. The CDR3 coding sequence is TGTGCCAGCAGCCAAGTCAGCACAGATACGCAGTATTTT. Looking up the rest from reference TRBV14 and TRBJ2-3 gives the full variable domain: EAGVTQFPSHSVIEKGQTVTLRCDPISGHDNLYWYRRVMGKEIKFLLHFVKESKQDESGMPNNRFLAERTGGTYSTLKVQPAELEDSGVYFCASSQVSTDTQYFGPGTRLTVL.